Presented here are 24 T cell receptor beta chains from one specimen sequenced in a study of T cell changes during pregnancy in multiple sclerosis. The protocol was immunoSEQ multiplex PCR, while the TCRdb copy is restricted to in-frame clones and leaves out a portion. The sample lists fewer than 45,000 clones, around 90% occurring once. The material sequenced was peripheral blood, taken in the second trimester of pregnancy. These receptors were taken from a female donor in good health, enrolled as a control in a pregnancy study.

This clone was detected once. The chain recombines TRBV27 with TRBJ2-6, with a possible D match to TRBD2 (5 bases). This CDR3 region has 16 residues. The germline CDR1 and CDR2 sequences are MNHEY and SMNVEV (reference sequence). With 7 bases removed from V and 0 bases from J, the gap between germline ends came to 13 bases. The CDR3 bases are TGTGCCAGCACCAGCGGTAAGGACTCTGGGGCCAACGTCCTGACTTTC. Residues: CASTSGKDSGANVLTF.

The rearrangement joins TRBV6-1 to TRBJ1-5, with D maybe TRBD1 (5 bases). The ends were cut back, 7 bases at V and 0 bases at J, with 10 bases in the middle. In germline, CDR1 is MNHNS, CDR2 SASEGT. The CDR3 has 14 residues. CDR3 coding DNA: TGTGCCAGCACCGGACACCTTAGCAATCAGCCCCAGCATTTT. This codes for CASTGHLSNQPQHF.

The chain couples TRBV7-8 to TRBJ2-2; tentatively, D is TRBD2 (7 bases). Trimming shortened V by 1 base and J by 0 bases, and 15 bases separated the two germline ends. The CDR3 has 18 amino acids. Per germline, CDR1 SGHVS and CDR2 FQNEAQ. The CDR3 loop reads CASSLVGWGGPNTGELFF. CDR3 sequence (DNA): TGTGCCAGCAGCTTAGTCGGGTGGGGGGGCCCGAACACCGGGGAGCTGTTTTTT.

The chain joins TRBV18 to TRBJ2-1; 8 bases fit TRBD2. The germline V gene has CDR1 KGHSH and CDR2 LQKENI. V dropped 5 bases and J dropped 5; count of bases not matched to a gene: 8. This CDR3 comprises 15 residues. Written as DNA, the CDR3 is TGTGCCAGCTCATCGTTAGCGGGATGGGACAATGAGCAGTTCTTC. Its translation is CASSSLAGWDNEQFF. Using reference TRBV18 and TRBJ2-1 for the parts outside the CDR3, the full variable domain is NAGVMQNPRHLVRRRGQEARLRCSPMKGHSHVYWYRQLPEEGLKFMVYLQKENIIDESGMPKERFSAEFPKEGPSILRIQQVVRGDSAAYFCASSSLAGWDNEQFFGPGTRLTVL.

The chain recombines TRBV7-3 with TRBJ1-6; no firm D call. Germline V lookup: CDR1 SGHTA, CDR2 FQGTGA. The CDR3 is 14 residues long. V was cut by 6 bases and J by 10 bases, with 16 bases left in between. This CDR3 is CASSSDFPGSPLHF. DNA of the CDR3: TGTGCCAGCAGTTCGGACTTCCCAGGATCACCCCTCCACTTT.

The chain has TRBV27 and TRBJ2-6; D might be TRBD1 (6 bases). Germline loops: CDR1 MNHEY, CDR2 SMNVEV (reference sequence). The CDR3 totals 16 residues. Trimming cost V 3 bases and J 2 bases, with 11 bases left between them. In nucleotides, the CDR3 is TGTGCCAGCAGTTTCTCCTCAGGGGCTGGGGCCAACGTCCTGACTTTC. Its translation: CASSFSSGAGANVLTF.

This clone was found once. The chain couples TRBV7-9 to TRBJ1-5, with D perhaps TRBD1 (5 bases). Trimming took off 5 bases at V and 3 bases at J, with 20 bases between the two ends. This CDR3 has 17 residues. Germline lookup yields CDR1 SEHNR and CDR2 FQNEAQ (reference sequence). The CDR3 coding sequence is TGTGCCAGCAGCCCTGAAAGACTTACAGGAGACAATCAGCCCCAGCATTTT. Its translation: CASSPERLTGDNQPQHF.

V and J are TRBV29-1 and TRBJ1-4; no definite D call. V was shortened by 7 bases and J by 7 bases, with 13 bases between the two germline ends. Germline CDR1 SQVTM, CDR2 ANQGSEA. CDR3 length equals 12 residues. The DNA of the CDR3 is TGCAGCGCCCGGGATTACGGTGAAAAACTGTTTTTT. This translates into CSARDYGEKLFF.

The CDR3 coding sequence is TGTGCCAGCAGCCTAGGGACTAGCGGACCAGATACGCAGTATTTT. Translation: CASSLGTSGPDTQYF. The chain recombines TRBV9 with TRBJ2-3, with 11 positions matching TRBD2. CDR1 is SGDLS, CDR2 YYNGEE, per germline. V lost 4 bases to trimming and J lost 4 bases; unmatched junction nucleotides: 5. The CDR3 spans 15 residues.

This chain's CDR3 is CASSFTDRGRETQYF. In nucleotides, the CDR3 is TGTGCCAGCAGTTTCACCGACAGGGGGCGAGAGACCCAGTACTTC. The chain employs TRBV6-5 and TRBJ2-5; 10 positions agree with TRBD1. CDR3 length: 15 amino acids. Germline loops: CDR1 MNHEY, CDR2 SVGAGI. Trimming took 4 bases from V and 4 from J; bases not matched to a gene: 6.

The chain employs TRBV6-5 and TRBJ2-1; no definite D call. Trimming shortened V by 5 bases and J by 6 bases, and 5 bases separated the two germline ends. The CDR3 runs to 11 residues. CDR1 MNHEY and CDR2 SVGAGI come from the germline V gene. CDR3 nucleotides: TGTGCCAGCAGTCTATTCAATGAGCAGTTCTTC. Its translation is CASSLFNEQFF.

The J gene is TRBJ1-5, the V gene TRBV4-3; D gene uncertain. Trimming took off 0 bases at V and 1 base at J, with 4 bases between the two ends. The CDR3 length is 14 residues. Germline assignment: CDR1 LGHNA and CDR2 YSLEER. The DNA for the CDR3 is TGCGCCAGCAGCCAAGATCTAAGCAATCAGCCCCAGCATTTT. It translates to CASSQDLSNQPQHF.

This rearrangement joins TRBV29-1 to TRBJ1-2; 8 bases are a match to TRBD1. There are 13 residues in the CDR3. Unmatched junction bases numbered 7, after V lost 6 bases and J lost 4 bases. Looked up from germline, CDR1 is SQVTM and CDR2 is ANQGSEA. CDR3 in DNA: TGCAGCGTCCTAGGACAGGGCCCCTATGGCTACACCTTC. Its protein product is CSVLGQGPYGYTF.

This clone appeared a single time. This sequence joins TRBV18 and TRBJ1-5; 8 bases line up with TRBD1. V was pared by 6 bases and J by 2 bases, with 3 bases of the junction left unmatched. Germline lookup yields CDR1 KGHSH and CDR2 LQKENI. The length of the CDR3 is 14 residues. CDR3 sequence: CASSPDRGNQPQHF. The CDR3 DNA is TGTGCCAGCTCGCCGGACAGGGGCAATCAGCCCCAGCATTTT. Supplemented by reference TRBV18 and TRBJ1-5, the full variable domain reads NAGVMQNPRHLVRRRGQEARLRCSPMKGHSHVYWYRQLPEEGLKFMVYLQKENIIDESGMPKERFSAEFPKEGPSILRIQQVVRGDSAAYFCASSPDRGNQPQHFGDGTRLSIL.

The gene calls are TRBV7-3 and TRBJ2-7; TRBD2 might be the D (6 bases). Germline CDR1 SGHTA, CDR2 FQGTGA. The CDR3 sequence is 16 residues long. Trimming removed 1 base at V and 3 bases at J, with 16 bases between. The CDR3 spells CASSLRGNPGVYEQYF. CDR3 bases: TGTGCCAGCAGCTTAAGGGGCAACCCGGGGGTCTACGAGCAGTACTTC.

The rearrangement links TRBV9 to TRBJ2-1; D perhaps matches TRBD2 (5 bases). Germline V gene sequence: CDR1 SGDLS, CDR2 YYNGEE. Trimming cost V 0 bases and J 2 bases, with 12 bases left between them. This CDR3 has 16 residues. CDR3 sequence reads: CASSVGAEATYNEQFF. CDR3 coding DNA: TGTGCCAGCAGCGTAGGGGCGGAGGCCACCTACAATGAGCAGTTCTTC.

This clone occurred once. This chain uses TRBV10-3 with TRBJ1-1; D is perhaps TRBD1 (5 bases). Germline values: CDR1 ENHRY, CDR2 SYGVKD. Trimming removed 0 bases at V and 4 bases at J, with 15 bases between. CDR3 size: 16 residues. The CDR3 is CAISESIRGMSTEAFF. DNA for the CDR3: TGTGCCATCAGTGAGTCGATAAGGGGTATGAGCACTGAAGCTTTCTTT.

In its sample, this clone was seen once. The V and J genes are TRBV4-3 and TRBJ2-7, with 11 bases lining up with TRBD1. The CDR3 has 16 amino acids. Germline CDR1 LGHNA, CDR2 YSLEER. The V and J ends lost 1 base and 6 bases, in that order; junction bases with no gene match: 8. The CDR3 nucleotides are TGCGCCAGCAGCCAAGGGGACAGGGGGGCCAGGTTCGAGCAGTACTTC. Amino acid sequence: CASSQGDRGARFEQYF.

With respect to this clone: The same CDR3 arises from other DNA sequences in this sample as well. The CDR3 DNA reads as TGTGCCATCAGGGCTAGCGGGGGAGCGGCCTACGAGCAGTACTTC. Amino acids: CAIRASGGAAYEQYF. V usage is TRBV10-3 and J usage is TRBJ2-7, with 10 bases lining up with TRBD2. Germline trimming cut 6 bases from V and 2 bases from J; bases unmatched to any gene: 7. The CDR3 is 15 residues long. Germline CDR1 and CDR2: ENHRY and SYGVKD.

The J gene is TRBJ2-3, the V gene TRBV7-2; D is possibly TRBD2 (7 bases). This CDR3 is built from 12 residues. Trimming cost V 5 bases and J 11 bases, with 14 bases left between them. The germline V gene encodes CDR1 SGHTA and CDR2 FQGNSA. The chain's CDR3 is CASSLGGGGQYF. CDR3 coding DNA: TGTGCCAGCAGCCTAGGGGGGGGAGGGCAGTATTTT.

In this sample, this clone turned up once. One end of the junction fails to match germline, which may point to a read error. CDR3 sequence: CASSPTGATEAFF. CDR3 coding DNA: TGTGCTAGCAGTCCGACAGGGGCCACTGAAGCTTTCTTT. The V call is TRBV7-7, the J call TRBJ1-1, with 8 nucleotides matching TRBD1. CDR1 SSHAT and CDR2 FNYEAQ come from the germline V gene (reference sequence). The CDR3 totals 13 residues. Full variable domain (missing parts from reference TRBV7-7 and TRBJ1-1): GAGVSQSPRYKVTKRGQDVTLRCDPISSHATLYWYQQALGQGPEFLTYFNYEAQPDKSGLPSDRFSAERPEGSISTLTIQRTEQRDSAMYRCASSPTGATEAFFGQGTRLTVV.

The rearrangement uses TRBV19 and TRBJ2-7; D is possibly TRBD2 (5 bases). In germline, CDR1 is LNHDA, CDR2 SQIVND (reference sequence). The CDR3 length is 14 residues. V gave up 8 bases and J gave up 0 bases, with 14 bases separating them. This chain's CDR3 is CASLSSRSSYEQYF. In nucleotides, the CDR3 is TGTGCCAGTTTGTCTAGCAGGAGCTCCTACGAGCAGTACTTC.

The rearrangement joins TRBV7-8 to TRBJ2-5; D unclear. V was shortened by 7 bases and J by 5 bases, with 20 bases between the two germline ends. The CDR3 covers 15 residues. Germline CDR1 and CDR2: SGHVS and FQNEAQ. CDR3 sequence: CASTPSPRVPETQYF. As DNA, the CDR3 is TGTGCCAGCACCCCGTCTCCCCGGGTTCCGGAGACCCAGTACTTC.

This clone was counted a single time. This chain's CDR3 is CASSYDGAVGELFF. DNA for the CDR3: TGTGCCAGCAGCTACGATGGGGCAGTCGGGGAGCTGTTTTTT. The chain recombines TRBV7-8 with TRBJ2-2; tentative D call: TRBD1 (5 bases). The germline V gene has CDR1 SGHVS and CDR2 FQNEAQ. Trimming left V 4 bases short and J 7 bases short, with 13 bases between. The CDR3 totals 14 residues.